The following is a T cell receptor beta chain sequence with its context. This sample is part of a study of blood T cell repertoires in COVID-19. Turning to the study itself: Both acute and convalescent COVID-19 samples were obtained from the United States, Italy and Spain.

In the authors' methods: Reference gene primer amplification yielded estimated nucleated cell counts. The assay was immunoSEQ multiplex PCR, and TCRdb's table has in-frame clones only and misses some. For V, J and clone size, that table is used; D and trimming come from the DNA. The sample lists just under 90,000 clones; 85% to 95% were seen once. This CDR3 is 12 amino acids long. In germline, CDR1 is KGHSH, CDR2 LQKENI. The V and J ends lost 3 bases and 4 bases respectively, with 6 bases between them. The receptor was isolated from a man aged 60 to 75 with acute or convalescent COVID-19. The sample was peripheral blood. V gene TRBV18 combines with J gene TRBJ1-1, with a tentative D call TRBD1 (5 bases). Here the CDR3 reads CASSPDSTEAFF. CDR3 bases: TGTGCCAGCTCACCTGACAGCACTGAAGCTTTCTTT.